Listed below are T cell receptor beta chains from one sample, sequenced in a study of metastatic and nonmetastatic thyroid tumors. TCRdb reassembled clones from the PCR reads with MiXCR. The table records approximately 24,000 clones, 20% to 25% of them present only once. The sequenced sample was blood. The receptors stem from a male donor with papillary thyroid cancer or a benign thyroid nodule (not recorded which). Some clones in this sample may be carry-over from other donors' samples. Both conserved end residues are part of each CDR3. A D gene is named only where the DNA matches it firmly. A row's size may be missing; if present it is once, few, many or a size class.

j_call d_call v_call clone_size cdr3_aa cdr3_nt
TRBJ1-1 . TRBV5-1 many CASSLRDLNTEAFF TGCGCCAGCAGCTTACGGGACCTGAACACTGAAGCTTTCTTT
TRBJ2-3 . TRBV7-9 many CASSYPSFRTDTQYF TGTGCCAGCAGTTACCCATCCTTTCGCACAGATACGCAGTATTTT
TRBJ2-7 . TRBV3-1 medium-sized CASSLGQTYEQYF TGTGCCAGCAGCCTCGGGCAGACCTACGAGCAGTACTTC
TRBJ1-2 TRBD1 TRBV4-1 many CASSAQKGANGYTF TGCGCCAGCAGCGCCCAGAAGGGGGCTAATGGCTACACCTTC
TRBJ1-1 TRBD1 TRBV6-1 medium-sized CASSGGGRGYTEAFF TGTGCCAGCAGTGGAGGGGGCCGCGGATACACTGAAGCTTTCTTT
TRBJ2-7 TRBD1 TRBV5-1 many CASSSQGASYEQYF TGCGCCAGCAGCTCACAGGGGGCCTCCTACGAGCAGTACTTC
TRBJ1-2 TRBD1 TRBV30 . CALSVLGRGICYTF TGTGCCTTGAGTGTACTGGGCAGGGGGATCTGCTACACCTTC
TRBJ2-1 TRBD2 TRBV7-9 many CASSFPREAYNEQFF TGTGCCAGCAGCTTTCCGCGGGAGGCCTACAATGAGCAGTTCTTC
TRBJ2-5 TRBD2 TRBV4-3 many CASSQDGAGGSETQYF TGCGCCAGCAGCCAAGATGGGGCGGGAGGGTCAGAGACCCAGTACTTC
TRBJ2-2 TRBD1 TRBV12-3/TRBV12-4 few CAITLQGVWANTGELFF TGTGCCATCACCCTGCAGGGGGTGTGGGCGAACACCGGGGAGCTGTTTTTT
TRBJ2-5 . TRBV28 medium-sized CASSRVAGETQYF TGTGCCAGCAGCCGGGTAGCAGGGGAGACCCAGTACTTC
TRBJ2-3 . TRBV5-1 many CASSFKAGGTDTQYF TGCGCCAGCAGCTTTAAAGCGGGTGGGACAGATACGCAGTATTTT
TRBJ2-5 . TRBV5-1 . CASSPDTPEETQYF TGCGCCAGCAGCCCGGACACGCCTGAAGAGACCCAGTACTTC
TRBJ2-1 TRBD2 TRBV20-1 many CSAAGTSGSGQFF TGCAGTGCTGCCGGGACTAGCGGGAGCGGGCAGTTCTTC
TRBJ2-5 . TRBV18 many CASAGTRGETQYF TGTGCCAGCGCCGGGACTCGGGGAGAGACCCAGTACTTC
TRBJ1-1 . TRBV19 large CASIGGVAGIEAFF TGTGCCAGTATAGGGGGGGTAGCTGGCATTGAAGCTTTCTTT
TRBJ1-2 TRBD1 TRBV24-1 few CATSAGGYGYTF TGTGCCACCAGTGCAGGGGGCTATGGCTACACCTTC
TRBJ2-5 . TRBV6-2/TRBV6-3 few CASRYQETQYF TGTGCCAGCAGGTATCAAGAGACCCAGTACTTC
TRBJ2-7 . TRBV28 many CASSLRSGTLSF TGTGCCAGCAGTTTGAGAAGTGGGACTCTTAGTTTC
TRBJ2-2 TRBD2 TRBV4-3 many CASSQERELAGTKTGELFF TGCGCCAGCAGCCAAGAAAGGGAGCTAGCGGGAACCAAGACCGGGGAGCTGTTTTTT
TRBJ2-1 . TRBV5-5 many CASSSSWGGNEQFF TGTGCCAGCAGCTCGTCGTGGGGTGGGAATGAGCAGTTCTTC
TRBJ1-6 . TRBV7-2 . CVSSSRGGYNSPLHF TGTGTCAGCAGCTCGCGAGGGGGATATAATTCACCCCTCCACTTT
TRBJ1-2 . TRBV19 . CASSLQHLSNYGYTF TGTGCCAGTAGTTTACAGCACCTATCGAACTATGGCTACACCTTC